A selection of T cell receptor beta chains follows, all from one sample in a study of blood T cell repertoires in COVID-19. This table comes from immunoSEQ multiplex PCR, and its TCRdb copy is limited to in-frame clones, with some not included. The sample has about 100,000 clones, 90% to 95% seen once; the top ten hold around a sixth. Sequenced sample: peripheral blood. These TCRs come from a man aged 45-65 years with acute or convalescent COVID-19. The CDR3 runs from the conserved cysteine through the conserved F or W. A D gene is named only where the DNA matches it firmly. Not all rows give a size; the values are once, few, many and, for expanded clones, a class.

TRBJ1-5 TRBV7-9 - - TGTGCCAGCAGCTTACTGAGCGTCGGGGTATCTCAGCCCCAGCATTTT CASSLLSVGVSQPQHF
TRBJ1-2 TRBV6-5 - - TGTGCCAGCAGTCCCGGGACACCTGGACCCTATGGCTACACCTTC CASSPGTPGPYGYTF
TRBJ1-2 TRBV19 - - TGTGCCAGTAACCCCCAGAAGGGGCTGTCTGGCTACACCTTC CASNPQKGLSGYTF
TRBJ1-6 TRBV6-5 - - TGTGCCAGCAGAAATCTCAATTCACCCCTCCACTTT CASRNLNSPLHF
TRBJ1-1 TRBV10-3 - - TGTGCCATCAGTAGAGGGCGTGCGGCTTTCTTT CAISRGRAAFF
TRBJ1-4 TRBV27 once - TGTGCCAGCAGTTTGAATAGGGGCGGTAATGAAAAACTGTTTTTT CASSLNRGGNEKLFF
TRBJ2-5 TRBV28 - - TGTGCCAGCAGTTTGGCGGAAAAGACCCAGTACTTC CASSLAEKTQYF
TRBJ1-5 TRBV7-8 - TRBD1 TGTGCCAGCAGCCCAAATACAGGGGGCACCCAGCCCCAGCATTTT CASSPNTGGTQPQHF
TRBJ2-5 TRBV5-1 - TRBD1 TGCGCCAGCATGAGGGACAAGGGACAGGGTGGAGAGACCCAGTACTTC CASMRDKGQGGETQYF
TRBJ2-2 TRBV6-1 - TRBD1 TGTGCCAGCAGTGAACGGTCGGGACAGTTTATCTCCGGGGAGCTGTTTTTT CASSERSGQFISGELFF